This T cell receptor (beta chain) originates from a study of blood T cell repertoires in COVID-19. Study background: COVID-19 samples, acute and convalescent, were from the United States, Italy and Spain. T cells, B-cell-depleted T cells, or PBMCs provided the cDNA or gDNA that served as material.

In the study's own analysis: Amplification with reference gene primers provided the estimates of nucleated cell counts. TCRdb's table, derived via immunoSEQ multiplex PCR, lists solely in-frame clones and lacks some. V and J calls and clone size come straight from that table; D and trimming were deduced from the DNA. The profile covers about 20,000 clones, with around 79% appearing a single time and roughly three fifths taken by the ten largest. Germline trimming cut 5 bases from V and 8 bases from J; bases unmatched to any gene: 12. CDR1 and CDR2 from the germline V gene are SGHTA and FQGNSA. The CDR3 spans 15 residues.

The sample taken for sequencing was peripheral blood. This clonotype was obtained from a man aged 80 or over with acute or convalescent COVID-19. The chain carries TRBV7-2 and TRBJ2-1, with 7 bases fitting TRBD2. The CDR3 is CASSPRRLAGDEQFF. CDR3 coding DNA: TGTGCCAGCAGCCCCCGGAGATTGGCGGGGGATGAGCAGTTCTTC. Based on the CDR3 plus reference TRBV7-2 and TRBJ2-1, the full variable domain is GAGVSQSPSNKVTEKGKDVELRCDPISGHTALYWYRQSLGQGLEFLIYFQGNSAPDKSGLPSDRFSAERTGGSVSTLTIQRTQQEDSAVYLCASSPRRLAGDEQFFGPGTRLTVL.